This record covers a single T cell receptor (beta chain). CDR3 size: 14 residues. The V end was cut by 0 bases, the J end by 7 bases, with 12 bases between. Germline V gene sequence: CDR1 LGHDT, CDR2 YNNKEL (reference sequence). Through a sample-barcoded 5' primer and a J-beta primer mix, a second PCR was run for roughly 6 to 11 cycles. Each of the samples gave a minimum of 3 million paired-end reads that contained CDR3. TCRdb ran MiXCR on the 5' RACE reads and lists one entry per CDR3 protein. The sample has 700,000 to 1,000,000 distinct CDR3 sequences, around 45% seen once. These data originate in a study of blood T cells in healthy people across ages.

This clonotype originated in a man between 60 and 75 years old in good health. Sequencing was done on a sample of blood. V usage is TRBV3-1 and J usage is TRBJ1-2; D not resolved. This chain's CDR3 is CASSQDGLFSGYTF. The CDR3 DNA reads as TGTGCCAGCAGCCAAGATGGCCTATTCTCTGGCTACACCTTC.